This T cell receptor (beta chain) was obtained from a study of cytomegalovirus exposure and HLA in healthy donors. The study's findings and limits: Reports described diagnosis of cytomegalovirus status by the classifier as highly specific and sensitive.

The PCR employed 60 Vbeta primers together with 13 Jbeta primers. Measured with immunoSEQ multiplex PCR; TCRdb has only the in-frame clones, and not every one. Here the sample spans approximately 170,000 clones, around three quarters being singletons. The CDR3 sequence is 16 residues long. V was shortened by 6 bases and J by 3 bases, with 20 bases between the two germline ends. In germline, CDR1 is MNHNY, CDR2 SVGAGI (reference sequence). On this clone itself: Its matching antigen is unknown.

This TCR was sampled from a woman between 40 and 55 years old in good health and CMV-seronegative. The chain combines TRBV6-6 with TRBJ2-5, with D tentatively TRBD2 (5 bases). The sequencing input was PBMCs. The CDR3 region has the DNA TGTGCCAGCAGGTATCCTTTGGCGGCGGGTGAAGAGACCCAGTACTTC. Its protein product is CASRYPLAAGEETQYF.